This T cell receptor beta chain emerged from a study of T cell responses to AZD1222 COVID-19 vaccine. Findings and limits, study-wide: Sampled repertoires all dated from after the peak T cell response.

A note on this clone: Its antigen remains unknown.

Per germline, CDR1 SGHNT and CDR2 YYREEE (reference sequence). This CDR3 has 14 residues. V shed 3 bases, J shed 5 bases, and the junction held 4 bases outside the gene matches. Assay: immunoSEQ multiplex PCR; the TCRdb copy retains only in-frame clones and omits some. Found here are about 180,000 clones, 88% of them singletons; the top ten hold 7.7%. This receptor was obtained from an adult in good health. Sequenced here: peripheral blood, sampled on day 0 of AZD1222 vaccination. J is TRBJ1-5 and V is TRBV5-4; 8 bases match TRBD1. The CDR3 reads CASSSGQGDQPQHF. The CDR3 DNA reads as TGTGCCAGCAGCTCCGGACAGGGCGATCAGCCCCAGCATTTT.